The clone carrying this T cell receptor (beta chain) was found a few times. Its antigen is still unknown. This sample is drawn from a study of T-cell reconstitution after alpha-beta-depleted transplantation in children. Whole-study results and caveats: Most T-cell counts and diversity one year after the transplant came from T cells that were newly produced.

The TCRbeta library incorporated unique molecular identifiers. TCRdb redid the calling of the PCR reads with MiXCR, one entry per CDR3 protein. The profile shows 200,000 to 300,000 distinct CDR3 sequences, 20% to 30% of them singletons. CDR3 size: 16 residues. The V gene's germline CDR1 is MDHEN and CDR2 SYDVKM. V was pared by 8 bases and J by 4 bases, with 23 bases between. Source: PBMCs, mostly from graft donor cells, taken 360 days after TCRalphabeta/CD19-depleted stem cell transplant. The clonotype was recovered from a female patient aged 2-9 years who had a stem cell transplant for congenital amegakaryocytic thrombocytopenia, so the T cells may come from the graft donor. This chain joins TRBV28 and TRBJ1-2; D uncertain. In nucleotides, the CDR3 is TGTGCCAGCGCCTTCCCGGACCTGGAGGGTCTCTATGGCTACACCTTC. It is translated as CASAFPDLEGLYGYTF.